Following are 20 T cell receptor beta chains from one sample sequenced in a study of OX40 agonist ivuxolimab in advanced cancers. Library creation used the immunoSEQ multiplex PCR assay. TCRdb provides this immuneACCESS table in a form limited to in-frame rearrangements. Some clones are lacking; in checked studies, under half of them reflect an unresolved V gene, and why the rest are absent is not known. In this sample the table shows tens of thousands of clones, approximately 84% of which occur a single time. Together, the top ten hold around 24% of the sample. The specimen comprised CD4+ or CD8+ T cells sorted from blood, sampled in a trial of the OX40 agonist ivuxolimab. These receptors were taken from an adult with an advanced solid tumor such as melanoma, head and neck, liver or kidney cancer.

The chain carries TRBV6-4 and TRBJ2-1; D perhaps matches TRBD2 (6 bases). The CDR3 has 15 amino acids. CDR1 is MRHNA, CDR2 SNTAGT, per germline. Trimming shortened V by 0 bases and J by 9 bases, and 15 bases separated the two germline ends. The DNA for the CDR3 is TGTGCCAGCAGTGACTCACCGACTAGTTCGGTTGAGCAGTTCTTC. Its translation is CASSDSPTSSVEQFF.

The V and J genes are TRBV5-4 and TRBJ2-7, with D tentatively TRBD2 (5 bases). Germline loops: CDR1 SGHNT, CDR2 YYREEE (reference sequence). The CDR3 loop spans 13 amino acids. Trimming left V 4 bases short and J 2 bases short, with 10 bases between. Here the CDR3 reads CASSVGLTYEQYF. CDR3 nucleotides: TGTGCCAGCAGCGTAGGACTTACCTACGAGCAGTACTTC.

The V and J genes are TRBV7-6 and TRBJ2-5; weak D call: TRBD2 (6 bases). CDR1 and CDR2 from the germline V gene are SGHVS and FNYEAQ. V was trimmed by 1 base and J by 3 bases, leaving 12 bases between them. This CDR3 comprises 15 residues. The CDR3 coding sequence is TGTGCCAGCAGCTTAGACGGGAGATGGGAAGAGACCCAGTACTTC. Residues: CASSLDGRWEETQYF.

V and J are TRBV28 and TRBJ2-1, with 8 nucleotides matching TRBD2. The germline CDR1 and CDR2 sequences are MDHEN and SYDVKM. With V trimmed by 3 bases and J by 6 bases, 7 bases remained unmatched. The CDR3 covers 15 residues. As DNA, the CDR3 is TGTGCCAGCAGTTTGCGCGGTCTAGCGGGCAATGAGCAGTTCTTC. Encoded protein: CASSLRGLAGNEQFF.

CDR3 bases: TGTGCCAGCAGTGTGACCCAAGGTTGGGGCAAAAACATTCAGTACTTC. Translating it yields CASSVTQGWGKNIQYF. The chain carries TRBV6-6 and TRBJ2-4, with D unclear. In germline, CDR1 is MNHNY, CDR2 SVGAGI (reference sequence). V lost 5 bases to trimming and J lost 3 bases, with 17 bases between them. The CDR3 totals 16 residues.

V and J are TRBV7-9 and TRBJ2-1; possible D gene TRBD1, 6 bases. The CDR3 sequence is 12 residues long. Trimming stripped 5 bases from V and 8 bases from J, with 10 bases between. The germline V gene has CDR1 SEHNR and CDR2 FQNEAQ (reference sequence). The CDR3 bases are TGTGCCAGCAGCACGGACAGCGATGAGCAGTTCTTC. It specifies CASSTDSDEQFF.

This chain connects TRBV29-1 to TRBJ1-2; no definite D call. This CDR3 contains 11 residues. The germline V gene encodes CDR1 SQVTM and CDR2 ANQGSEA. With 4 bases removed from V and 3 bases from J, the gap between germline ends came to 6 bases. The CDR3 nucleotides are TGCAGCGTTGGAAGGGACTATGGCTACACCTTC. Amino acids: CSVGRDYGYTF.

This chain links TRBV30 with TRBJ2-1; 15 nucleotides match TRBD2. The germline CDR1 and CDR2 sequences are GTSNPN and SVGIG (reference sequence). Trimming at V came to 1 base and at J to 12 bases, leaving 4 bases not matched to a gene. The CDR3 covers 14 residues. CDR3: CAWSDLGLAGGQFF. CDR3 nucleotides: TGTGCCTGGAGTGACCTGGGACTAGCGGGGGGGCAGTTCTTC. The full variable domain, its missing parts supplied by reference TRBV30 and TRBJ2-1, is SQTIHQWPATLVQPVGSPLSLECTVEGTSNPNLYWYRQAAGRGLQLLFYSVGIGQISSEVPQNLSASRPQDRQFILSSKKLLLSDSGFYLCAWSDLGLAGGQFFGPGTRLTVL.

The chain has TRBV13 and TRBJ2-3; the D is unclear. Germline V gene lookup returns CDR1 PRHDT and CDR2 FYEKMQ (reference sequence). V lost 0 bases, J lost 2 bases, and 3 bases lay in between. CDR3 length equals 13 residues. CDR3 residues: CASSLGPTDTQYF. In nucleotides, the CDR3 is TGTGCCAGCAGCTTAGGTCCCACAGATACGCAGTATTTT. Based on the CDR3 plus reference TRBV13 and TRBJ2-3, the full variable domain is AAGVIQSPRHLIKEKRETATLKCYPIPRHDTVYWYQQGPGQDPQFLISFYEKMQSDKGSIPDRFSAQQFSDYHSELNMSSLELGDSALYFCASSLGPTDTQYFGPGTRLTVL.

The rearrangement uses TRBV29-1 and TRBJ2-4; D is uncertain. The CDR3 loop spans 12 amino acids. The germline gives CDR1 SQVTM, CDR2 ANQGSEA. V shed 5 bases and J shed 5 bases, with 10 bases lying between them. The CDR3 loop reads CSVLGNENIQYF. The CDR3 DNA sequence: TGCAGCGTTTTAGGGAACGAAAACATTCAGTACTTC.

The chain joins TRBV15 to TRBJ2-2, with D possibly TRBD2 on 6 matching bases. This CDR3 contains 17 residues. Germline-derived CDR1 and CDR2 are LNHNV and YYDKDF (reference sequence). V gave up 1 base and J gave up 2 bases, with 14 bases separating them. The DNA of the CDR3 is TGTGCCACCAGCAGAGTTCCGGGACTGGATAACACCGGGGAGCTGTTTTTT. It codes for CATSRVPGLDNTGELFF.

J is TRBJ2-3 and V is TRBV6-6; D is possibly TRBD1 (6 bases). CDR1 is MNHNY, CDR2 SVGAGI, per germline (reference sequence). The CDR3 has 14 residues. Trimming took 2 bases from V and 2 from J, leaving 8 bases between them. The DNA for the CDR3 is TGTGCCAGCAGTTACAGGGGGATCACAGATACGCAGTATTTT. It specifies CASSYRGITDTQYF.

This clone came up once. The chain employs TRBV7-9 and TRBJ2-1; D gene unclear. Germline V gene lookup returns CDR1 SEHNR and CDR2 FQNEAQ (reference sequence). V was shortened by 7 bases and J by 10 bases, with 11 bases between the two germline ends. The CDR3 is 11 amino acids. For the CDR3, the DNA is TGTGCCAGCACCCTGTCTGGAGAGCAGTTCTTC. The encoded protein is CASTLSGEQFF.

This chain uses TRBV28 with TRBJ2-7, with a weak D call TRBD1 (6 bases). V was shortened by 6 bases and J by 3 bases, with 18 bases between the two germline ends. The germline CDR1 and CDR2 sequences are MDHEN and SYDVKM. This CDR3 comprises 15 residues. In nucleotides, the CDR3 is TGTGCCAGCAGCCCCGGGACACCAATATTCTACGAGCAGTACTTC. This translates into CASSPGTPIFYEQYF. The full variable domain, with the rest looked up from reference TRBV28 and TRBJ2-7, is DVKVTQSSRYLVKRTGEKVFLECVQDMDHENMFWYRQDPGLGLRLIYFSYDVKMKEKGDIPEGYSVSREKKERFSLILESASTNQTSMYLCASSPGTPIFYEQYFGPGTRLTVT.

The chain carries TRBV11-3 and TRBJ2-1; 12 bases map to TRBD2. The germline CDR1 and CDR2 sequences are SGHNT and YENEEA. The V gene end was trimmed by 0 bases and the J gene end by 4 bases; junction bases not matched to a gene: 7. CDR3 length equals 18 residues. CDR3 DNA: TGTGCCAGCAGCTTAGAGGCTGCTAGCGGGAGGGCTTACAATGAGCAGTTCTTC. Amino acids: CASSLEAASGRAYNEQFF.

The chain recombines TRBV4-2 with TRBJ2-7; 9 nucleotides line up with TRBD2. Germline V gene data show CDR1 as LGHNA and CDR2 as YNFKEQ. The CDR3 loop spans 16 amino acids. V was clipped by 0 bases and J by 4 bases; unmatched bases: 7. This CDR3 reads CASSQDQLAGPYEQYF. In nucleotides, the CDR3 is TGTGCCAGCAGCCAAGATCAGCTAGCGGGACCGTACGAGCAGTACTTC.

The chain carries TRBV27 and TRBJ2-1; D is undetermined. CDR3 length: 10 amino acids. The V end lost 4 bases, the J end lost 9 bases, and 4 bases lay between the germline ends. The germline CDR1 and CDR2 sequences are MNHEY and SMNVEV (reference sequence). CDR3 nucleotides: TGTGCCAGCAGTTACCCTGAGCAGTTCTTC. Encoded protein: CASSYPEQFF.

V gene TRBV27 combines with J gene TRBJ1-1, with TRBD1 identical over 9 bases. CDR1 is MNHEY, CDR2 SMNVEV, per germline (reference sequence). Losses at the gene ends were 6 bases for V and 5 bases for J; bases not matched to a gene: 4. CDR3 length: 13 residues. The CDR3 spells CASSPDRGTEAFF. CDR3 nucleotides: TGTGCCAGCAGCCCAGACAGGGGGACTGAAGCTTTCTTT.

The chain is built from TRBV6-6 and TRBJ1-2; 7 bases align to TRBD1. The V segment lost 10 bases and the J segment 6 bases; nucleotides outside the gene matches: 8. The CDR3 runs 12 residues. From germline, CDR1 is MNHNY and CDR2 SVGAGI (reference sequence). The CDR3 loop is CANPTGIDGYTF. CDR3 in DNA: TGTGCCAACCCGACAGGGATCGATGGCTACACCTTC.

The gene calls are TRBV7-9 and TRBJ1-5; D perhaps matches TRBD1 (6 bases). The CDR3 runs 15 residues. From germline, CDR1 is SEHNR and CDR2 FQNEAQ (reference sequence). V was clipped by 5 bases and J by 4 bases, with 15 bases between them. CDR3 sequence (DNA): TGTGCCAGCAGCCTGGGGGCGCCGGTAAATCAGCCCCAGCATTTT. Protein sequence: CASSLGAPVNQPQHF. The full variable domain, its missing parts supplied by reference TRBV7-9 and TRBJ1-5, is DTGVSQNPRHKITKRGQNVTFRCDPISEHNRLYWYRQTLGQGPEFLTYFQNEAQLEKSRLLSDRFSAERPKGSFSTLEIQRTEQGDSAMYLCASSLGAPVNQPQHFGDGTRLSIL.